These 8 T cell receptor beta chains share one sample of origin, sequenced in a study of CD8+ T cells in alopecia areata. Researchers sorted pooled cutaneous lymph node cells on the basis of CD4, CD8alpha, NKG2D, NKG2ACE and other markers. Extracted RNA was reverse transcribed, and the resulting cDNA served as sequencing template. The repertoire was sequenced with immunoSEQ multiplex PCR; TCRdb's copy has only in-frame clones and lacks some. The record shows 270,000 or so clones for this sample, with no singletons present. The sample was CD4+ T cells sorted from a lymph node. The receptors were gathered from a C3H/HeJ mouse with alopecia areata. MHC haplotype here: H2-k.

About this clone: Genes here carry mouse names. CDR3 sequence reads: CASSVHRSNSDYTF. The CDR3 DNA, read in part, is TGTGCCAGCAGTGTACACAGATCAAACTCC. J is TRBJ1-2 and V is TRBV13-1, with no clear D. The sequenced fragment ends 4 residues before the CDR3 boundary, so the rest is inferred from the germline J gene. This CDR3 is 14 amino acids long. CDR1 is NSHNY, CDR2 SYGAGN, per germline. Trimming removed 3 bases at V and 0 bases at J, with 9 bases between.

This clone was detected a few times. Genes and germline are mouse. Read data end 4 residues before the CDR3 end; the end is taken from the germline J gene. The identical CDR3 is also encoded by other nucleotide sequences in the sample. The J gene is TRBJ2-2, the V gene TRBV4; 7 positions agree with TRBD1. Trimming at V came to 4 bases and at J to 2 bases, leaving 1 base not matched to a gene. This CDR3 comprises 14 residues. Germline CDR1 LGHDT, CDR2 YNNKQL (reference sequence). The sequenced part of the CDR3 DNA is TGTGCCAGCAGCTTGGGACAGAACACCGGG. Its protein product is CASSLGQNTG. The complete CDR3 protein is CASSLGQNTGQLYF.

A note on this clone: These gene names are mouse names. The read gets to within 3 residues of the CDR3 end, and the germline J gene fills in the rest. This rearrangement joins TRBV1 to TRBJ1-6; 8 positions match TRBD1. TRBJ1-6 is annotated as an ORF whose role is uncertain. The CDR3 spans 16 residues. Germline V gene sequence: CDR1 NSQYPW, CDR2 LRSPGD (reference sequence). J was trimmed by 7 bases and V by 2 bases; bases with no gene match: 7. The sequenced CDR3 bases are TGCACCTGCAGTGCACCCGACAGGGGTGGAAATTCGCCC. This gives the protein CTCSAPDRGGNSP. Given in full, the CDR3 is CTCSAPDRGGNSPLYF.

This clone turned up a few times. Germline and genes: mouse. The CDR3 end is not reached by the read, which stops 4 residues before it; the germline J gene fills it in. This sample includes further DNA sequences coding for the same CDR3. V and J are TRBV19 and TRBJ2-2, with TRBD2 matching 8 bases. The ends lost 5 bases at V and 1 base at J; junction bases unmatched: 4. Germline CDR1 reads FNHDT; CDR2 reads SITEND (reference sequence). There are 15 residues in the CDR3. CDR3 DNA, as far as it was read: TGTGCCAGCAGCCCCGACTGGGGAAACACCGGG. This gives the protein CASSPDWGNTG. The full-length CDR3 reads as CASSPDWGNTGQLYF.

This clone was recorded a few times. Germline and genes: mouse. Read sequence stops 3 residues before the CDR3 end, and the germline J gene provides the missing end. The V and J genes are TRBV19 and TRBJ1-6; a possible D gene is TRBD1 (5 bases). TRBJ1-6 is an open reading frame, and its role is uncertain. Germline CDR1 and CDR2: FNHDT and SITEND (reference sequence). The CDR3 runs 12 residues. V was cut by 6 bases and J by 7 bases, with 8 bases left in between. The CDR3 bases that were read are TGTGCCAGCACTGGGGGGAATTCGCCC. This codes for CASTGGNSP. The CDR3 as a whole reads CASTGGNSPLYF.

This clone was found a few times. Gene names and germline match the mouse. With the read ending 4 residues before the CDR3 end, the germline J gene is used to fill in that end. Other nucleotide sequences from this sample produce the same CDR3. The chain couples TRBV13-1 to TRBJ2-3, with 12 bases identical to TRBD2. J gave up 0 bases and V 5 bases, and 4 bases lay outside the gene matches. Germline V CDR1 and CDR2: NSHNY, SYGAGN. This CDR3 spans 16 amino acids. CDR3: CASRPGLGGSAETLYF. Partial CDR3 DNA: TGTGCCAGCAGACCCGGACTGGGGGGGAGTGCAGAA.

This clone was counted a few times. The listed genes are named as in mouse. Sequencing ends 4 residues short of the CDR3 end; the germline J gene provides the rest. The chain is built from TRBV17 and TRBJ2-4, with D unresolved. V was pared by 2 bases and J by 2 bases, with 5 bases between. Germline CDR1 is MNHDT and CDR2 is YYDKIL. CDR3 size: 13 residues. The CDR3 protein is CASSRQNQNTLYF. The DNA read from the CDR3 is TGTGCTAGCAGTAGACAGAATCAAAAC.

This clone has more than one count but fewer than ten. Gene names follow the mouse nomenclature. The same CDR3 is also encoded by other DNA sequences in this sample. The CDR3 region is CASSILSAETLYF. The DNA read from the CDR3 is TGTGCCAGCAGTATACTCAGTGCAGAA. The chain joins TRBV19 to TRBJ2-3; D remains ambiguous. With the read ending 4 residues before the CDR3 end, the germline J gene is used to fill in that end. Germline loops: CDR1 FNHDT, CDR2 SITEND (reference sequence). The CDR3 has 13 amino acids. V lost 1 base and J 0 bases, leaving 3 bases between the germline ends. Full variable domain (missing parts from reference TRBV19 and TRBJ2-3): GGIITQTPKFLIGQEGQKLTLKCQQNFNHDTMYWYRQDSGKGLRLIYYSITENDLQKGDLSEGYDASREKKSSFSLTVTSAQKNEMAVFLCASSILSAETLYFGSGTRLTVL.